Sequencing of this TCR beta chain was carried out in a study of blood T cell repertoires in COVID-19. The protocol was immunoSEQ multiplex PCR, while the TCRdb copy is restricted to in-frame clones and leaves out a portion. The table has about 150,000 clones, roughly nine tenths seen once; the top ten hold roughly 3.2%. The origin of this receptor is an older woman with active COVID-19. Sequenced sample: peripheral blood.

The CDR3 DNA reads as TGCGCCAGCAGCCAAGACGAAACCGGGCTAGCGGGGTTTTACAATGAGCAGTTCTTC. Its protein is CASSQDETGLAGFYNEQFF. The chain uses TRBV4-3 and TRBJ2-1; 9 nucleotides line up with TRBD2. J lost 4 bases, V lost 0 bases, and 13 bases had no gene match. CDR3 length: 19 residues. Germline assignment: CDR1 LGHNA and CDR2 YSLEER.